A selection of T cell receptor beta chains follows, all from one sample in a study of Graves' ophthalmopathy and Graves' hyperthyroidism. TCRdb ran MiXCR on the multiplex PCR reads and lists one entry per CDR3 protein. The sample lists almost 400,000 distinct CDR3 sequences; approximately 20% were seen once. The sequenced material came from peripheral blood. The receptors stem from a young woman with Graves' ophthalmopathy. Both conserved end residues are part of each CDR3. The order of the fields is J gene, CDR3 length, clone size, D gene, V gene, CDR3 DNA, CDR3 protein. The D gene is left open where the match is weak. The listing skips clone size in some rows; elsewhere it reads once, few, many or a size class.

J gene: TRBJ2-4; CDR3 length: 14; clone size: many; D gene: NA; V gene: TRBV12-3/TRBV12-4; CDR3 DNA: TGTGCCAGCAGCGGAGGTCGGGGAATCGCCATTCAGTACTTC; CDR3 protein: CASSGGRGIAIQYF
J gene: TRBJ2-5; CDR3 length: 13; clone size: many; D gene: NA; V gene: TRBV6-5; CDR3 DNA: TGTGCCAGCAGTAGGCCACTTCAAGAGACCCAGTACTTC; CDR3 protein: CASSRPLQETQYF
J gene: TRBJ1-5; CDR3 length: 16; clone size: many; D gene: NA; V gene: TRBV11-2; CDR3 DNA: TGTGCCAGCAGCTTAAGGGTGAGCACAATCAATCAGCCCCAGCATTTT; CDR3 protein: CASSLRVSTINQPQHF
J gene: TRBJ2-5; CDR3 length: 13; clone size: many; D gene: NA; V gene: TRBV12-3/TRBV12-4; CDR3 DNA: TGTGCCAGCGGCCGCCCGGGGAGGGAGACCCAGTACTTC; CDR3 protein: CASGRPGRETQYF
J gene: TRBJ2-1; CDR3 length: 18; clone size: many; D gene: NA; V gene: TRBV3-1; CDR3 DNA: TGTGCCAGCAGCCAAGAAAGGCGCGGGATCGGCGCAATGTATGAGCAGTTCTTC; CDR3 protein: CASSQERRGIGAMYEQFF
J gene: TRBJ1-5; CDR3 length: 17; clone size: many; D gene: NA; V gene: TRBV28; CDR3 DNA: TGTGCCAGCAGTTTACCGATGAAGAGGGGCGGTAACCAGCCCCAGCATTTT; CDR3 protein: CASSLPMKRGGNQPQHF
J gene: TRBJ1-1; CDR3 length: 13; clone size: few; D gene: NA; V gene: TRBV24-1; CDR3 DNA: TGTGCCACCAGTGATTACAGGGACACTGAAGCTTTCTTT; CDR3 protein: CATSDYRDTEAFF
J gene: TRBJ2-7; CDR3 length: 18; clone size: many; D gene: TRBD2; V gene: TRBV4-1; CDR3 DNA: TGCGCCAGCAGCCAAGGGACTAGCGGGAGTCCCCTCTCCTACGAGCAGTACTTC; CDR3 protein: CASSQGTSGSPLSYEQYF
J gene: TRBJ2-6; CDR3 length: 13; clone size: many; D gene: NA; V gene: TRBV25-1; CDR3 DNA: TGTGCCAGTGGGCAAACTGGGGCCAACGTCCTGACTTTC; CDR3 protein: CASGQTGANVLTF
J gene: TRBJ1-3; CDR3 length: 17; clone size: many; D gene: NA; V gene: TRBV20-1; CDR3 DNA: TGCAGTGCTAGAGATCGGGAATTAGGGAGCTCTGGAAACACCATATATTTT; CDR3 protein: CSARDRELGSSGNTIYF
J gene: TRBJ2-3; CDR3 length: 14; clone size: NA; D gene: NA; V gene: TRBV6-1; CDR3 DNA: TGTGCCAGCAGCCCCGCCTCTACCACAGATACGCAGTATTTT; CDR3 protein: CASSPASTTDTQYF
J gene: TRBJ1-2; CDR3 length: 14; clone size: NA; D gene: NA; V gene: TRBV6-1; CDR3 DNA: TGTGCCAGCAGTGAAGCGAACCCCCCCTATGGCTACACCTTC; CDR3 protein: CASSEANPPYGYTF
J gene: TRBJ2-7; CDR3 length: 16; clone size: NA; D gene: NA; V gene: TRBV6-1; CDR3 DNA: TGTGCCAGCAGAGAGGAACGCAGGGAAAGCTCCTACGAGCAGTACTTC; CDR3 protein: CASREERRESSYEQYF
J gene: TRBJ1-1; CDR3 length: 15; clone size: many; D gene: NA; V gene: TRBV4-2; CDR3 DNA: TGTGCCAGCAGCCGGAAAGGACAGCGGGGCACTGAAGCTTTCTTT; CDR3 protein: CASSRKGQRGTEAFF
J gene: TRBJ1-1; CDR3 length: 18; clone size: many; D gene: TRBD1; V gene: TRBV2; CDR3 DNA: TGTGCCAGCAGTGTACCGACAGGGGGCGGTCGTTCGAACACTGAAGCTTTCTTT; CDR3 protein: CASSVPTGGGRSNTEAFF
J gene: TRBJ1-1; CDR3 length: 15; clone size: few; D gene: NA; V gene: TRBV11-1; CDR3 DNA: TGTGCCAGCAGCTTAGCCGACTTGGGGGGCACTGAAGCTTTCTTT; CDR3 protein: CASSLADLGGTEAFF
J gene: TRBJ1-1; CDR3 length: 13; clone size: many; D gene: NA; V gene: TRBV6-1; CDR3 DNA: TGTGCCAGCAGTGACAGGGGATGGACTGAAGCTTTCTTT; CDR3 protein: CASSDRGWTEAFF
J gene: TRBJ1-3; CDR3 length: 14; clone size: many; D gene: NA; V gene: TRBV6-1; CDR3 DNA: TGTGCCAGCAGTACAGGGTCCAAGGGAAACACCATATATTTT; CDR3 protein: CASSTGSKGNTIYF
J gene: TRBJ1-5; CDR3 length: 15; clone size: many; D gene: NA; V gene: TRBV12-3/TRBV12-4; CDR3 DNA: TGTGCCAGCAGTTGGGGGGGGGATAGCAATCAGCCCCAGCATTTT; CDR3 protein: CASSWGGDSNQPQHF
J gene: TRBJ2-7; CDR3 length: 17; clone size: NA; D gene: NA; V gene: TRBV28; CDR3 DNA: TGTGCCAGCAGTTTATTCATTGGGGGCCCAAGCTCCTACGAGCAGTACTTC; CDR3 protein: CASSLFIGGPSSYEQYF
J gene: TRBJ1-5; CDR3 length: 16; clone size: many; D gene: TRBD1; V gene: TRBV11-2; CDR3 DNA: TGTGCCAGCAGCTTAGGGACCGGGACAGGGGGTCAGCCCCAGCATTTT; CDR3 protein: CASSLGTGTGGQPQHF
J gene: TRBJ2-5; CDR3 length: 15; clone size: many; D gene: TRBD2; V gene: TRBV20-1; CDR3 DNA: TGCAGTGCTAGACTCGGGACTAGGATGAAAGAGACCCAGTACTTC; CDR3 protein: CSARLGTRMKETQYF
J gene: TRBJ1-2; CDR3 length: 12; clone size: NA; D gene: NA; V gene: TRBV12-3/TRBV12-4; CDR3 DNA: TGTGCCAGCAGAGCGGGGGCCTATGGCTACACCTTC; CDR3 protein: CASRAGAYGYTF
J gene: TRBJ2-7; CDR3 length: 16; clone size: many; D gene: TRBD2; V gene: TRBV28; CDR3 DNA: TGTGCCAGCAGTCGGCCGGCGAGCGGGATAACCTACGAGCAGTACTTC; CDR3 protein: CASSRPASGITYEQYF
J gene: TRBJ2-7; CDR3 length: 18; clone size: many; D gene: NA; V gene: TRBV2; CDR3 DNA: TGTGCCAGCAGTTATCGAAGGACAGGGCGGGGGAGCTCCTACGAGCAGTACTTC; CDR3 protein: CASSYRRTGRGSSYEQYF
J gene: TRBJ2-4; CDR3 length: 13; clone size: many; D gene: NA; V gene: TRBV6-2/TRBV6-3; CDR3 DNA: TGTGCCACCAAAGACCTAGCCAAAAACATTCAGTACTTC; CDR3 protein: CATKDLAKNIQYF
J gene: TRBJ2-7; CDR3 length: 13; clone size: many; D gene: NA; V gene: TRBV28; CDR3 DNA: TGTGCCAGCAGTTTATTTGTAGGGAGAGGGCAGTACTTC; CDR3 protein: CASSLFVGRGQYF
J gene: TRBJ2-7; CDR3 length: 13; clone size: NA; D gene: NA; V gene: TRBV12-3/TRBV12-4; CDR3 DNA: TGTGCCAGCAGTCGGGGGGCTAAATACGAGCAGTACTTC; CDR3 protein: CASSRGAKYEQYF
J gene: TRBJ2-6; CDR3 length: 15; clone size: many; D gene: NA; V gene: TRBV19; CDR3 DNA: TGTGCCAGTACCAACCTCCTCTCTGGGGCCAACGTCCTGACTTTC; CDR3 protein: CASTNLLSGANVLTF
J gene: TRBJ1-1; CDR3 length: 13; clone size: many; D gene: NA; V gene: TRBV11-2; CDR3 DNA: TGTGCCAGCAGCTTAGATTTTAACACTGAAGCTTTCTTT; CDR3 protein: CASSLDFNTEAFF
J gene: TRBJ2-7; CDR3 length: 12; clone size: many; D gene: NA; V gene: TRBV20-1; CDR3 DNA: TGCAGTGGTTCCCGTCAGGATCTGGAGCAGTACTTC; CDR3 protein: CSGSRQDLEQYF
J gene: TRBJ2-7; CDR3 length: 14; clone size: NA; D gene: NA; V gene: TRBV6-5; CDR3 DNA: TGTGCCAGCAGTTCTGCGGGAAAGGCCTACGAGCAGTACTTC; CDR3 protein: CASSSAGKAYEQYF
J gene: TRBJ1-2; CDR3 length: 15; clone size: many; D gene: TRBD1; V gene: TRBV28; CDR3 DNA: TGTGCCAGCAGGCTACAGGGGGCGCGGGGCTATGGCTACACCTTC; CDR3 protein: CASRLQGARGYGYTF
J gene: TRBJ1-5; CDR3 length: 15; clone size: many; D gene: TRBD1; V gene: TRBV28; CDR3 DNA: TGTGCCAGCAGGTACCCCGGGACAGGGAACCAGCCCCAGCATTTT; CDR3 protein: CASRYPGTGNQPQHF
J gene: TRBJ1-1; CDR3 length: 15; clone size: few; D gene: NA; V gene: TRBV7-9; CDR3 DNA: TGTGCCAGCCGGTCTCATGTTGCGGGGAACACTGAAGCTTTCTTT; CDR3 protein: CASRSHVAGNTEAFF
J gene: TRBJ2-2; CDR3 length: 13; clone size: many; D gene: NA; V gene: TRBV10-3; CDR3 DNA: TGTGCCATCAAGGCAGGAAACACCGGGGAGCTGTTTTTT; CDR3 protein: CAIKAGNTGELFF
J gene: TRBJ2-7; CDR3 length: 15; clone size: many; D gene: TRBD2; V gene: TRBV10-1; CDR3 DNA: TGCGCCAGCAGCTTCGAGCGGGGACCCGGGGGTGTGCAGTACTTC; CDR3 protein: CASSFERGPGGVQYF
J gene: TRBJ1-3; CDR3 length: 16; clone size: many; D gene: NA; V gene: TRBV9; CDR3 DNA: TGTGCCAGCAGCGTAGGGGGGTTCAGCTCTGGAAACACCATATATTTT; CDR3 protein: CASSVGGFSSGNTIYF
J gene: TRBJ2-7; CDR3 length: 14; clone size: many; D gene: TRBD1; V gene: TRBV6-1; CDR3 DNA: TGTGCCAGCGTCCGGGACAGGGGACCCTACGAGCAGTACTTC; CDR3 protein: CASVRDRGPYEQYF
J gene: TRBJ1-5; CDR3 length: 15; clone size: many; D gene: TRBD1; V gene: TRBV12-3/TRBV12-4; CDR3 DNA: TGTGCCAGCAAGCCTCAGGGGGGGGGACATCAGCCCCAGCATTTT; CDR3 protein: CASKPQGGGHQPQHF
J gene: TRBJ2-2; CDR3 length: 17; clone size: many; D gene: TRBD2; V gene: TRBV28; CDR3 DNA: TGTGCCAGCAGTCCAGAGGGTCCGGGACTAGCAGCTGGGGAGCTGTTTTTT; CDR3 protein: CASSPEGPGLAAGELFF
J gene: TRBJ1-5; CDR3 length: 17; clone size: NA; D gene: NA; V gene: TRBV7-8; CDR3 DNA: TGTGCCAGCAGCTTCGCAGGGGAACGGGCCGGCAATCAGCCCCAGCATTTT; CDR3 protein: CASSFAGERAGNQPQHF
J gene: TRBJ2-7; CDR3 length: 12; clone size: many; D gene: NA; V gene: TRBV7-2; CDR3 DNA: TGTGCCAGCAGCTTTGTTGGACTTGAGCAGTACTTC; CDR3 protein: CASSFVGLEQYF
J gene: TRBJ2-2; CDR3 length: 17; clone size: many; D gene: TRBD2; V gene: TRBV6-2/TRBV6-3; CDR3 DNA: TGTGCCAGCAGTCGCGTTCGACTAGCGGGAGGCACCGGGGAGCTGTTTTTT; CDR3 protein: CASSRVRLAGGTGELFF
J gene: TRBJ2-5; CDR3 length: 13; clone size: few; D gene: TRBD2; V gene: TRBV6-1; CDR3 DNA: TGTGCCAGCATCGGGACTAGCGGGAGGTCCCCGTACTTC; CDR3 protein: CASIGTSGRSPYF
J gene: TRBJ2-2; CDR3 length: 15; clone size: NA; D gene: TRBD1; V gene: TRBV6-1; CDR3 DNA: TGTGCCAGCAGAGTACAGGGGATCGGCACCGGGGAGCTGTTTTTT; CDR3 protein: CASRVQGIGTGELFF
J gene: TRBJ1-1; CDR3 length: 13; clone size: NA; D gene: NA; V gene: TRBV28; CDR3 DNA: TGTGCCAGCAGGATAGTGGGGGGCACTGAAGCTTTCTTT; CDR3 protein: CASRIVGGTEAFF
J gene: TRBJ1-3; CDR3 length: 14; clone size: many; D gene: NA; V gene: TRBV28; CDR3 DNA: TGTGCCAGCAGTATCCAGCTCTCTGGAAACACCATATATTTT; CDR3 protein: CASSIQLSGNTIYF
J gene: TRBJ2-5; CDR3 length: 13; clone size: NA; D gene: TRBD1; V gene: TRBV28; CDR3 DNA: TGTGCCAGCAGGCCAGGACAGGAAGAGACCCAGTACTTC; CDR3 protein: CASRPGQEETQYF
J gene: TRBJ1-1; CDR3 length: 13; clone size: many; D gene: NA; V gene: TRBV30; CDR3 DNA: TGTGCCTGGAGATGGGGCCCCAACACTGAAGCTTTCTTT; CDR3 protein: CAWRWGPNTEAFF
J gene: TRBJ1-1; CDR3 length: 16; clone size: many; D gene: NA; V gene: TRBV5-1; CDR3 DNA: TGCGCCAGCAGCTATGGACTGAGGTCGGGTAACACTGAAGCTTTCTTT; CDR3 protein: CASSYGLRSGNTEAFF
J gene: TRBJ1-2; CDR3 length: 14; clone size: NA; D gene: NA; V gene: TRBV2; CDR3 DNA: TGTGCCAGCAGTGGGGCCTTGGGGGGCTGGGGCTACACCTTC; CDR3 protein: CASSGALGGWGYTF